Listed here is a single TCR beta chain. Antigen unknown. The data were taken from a study of T cells after posttransplantation cyclophosphamide. The CDR3 loop spans 15 amino acids. V trimming: 0 bases; J trimming: 4 bases; junction bases outside the gene matches: 6. Germline CDR1 reads SGHNT; CDR2 reads YENEEA. Study findings and constraints: Donor-recipient repertoire similarity was low at 1-2 months, rising over year one.

Here immunoSEQ multiplex PCR was the method, and the copy in TCRdb shows in-frame clones only, minus some. The data contain just over 6,500 clones, 81% of them singletons. Treatment was busulfan-fludarabine conditioning, a marrow graft, and cyclophosphamide on days +3 and +4. The source was PBMCs, collected after allogeneic stem cell transplant with posttransplant cyclophosphamide. This clonotype originated in a female patient in her fifties who received an allogeneic stem cell transplant from a related donor, was CMV-positive, and had no GVHD. Some T cells may trace back to the graft donor. The gene calls are TRBV11-3 and TRBJ2-7; 7 bases are a match to TRBD1. CDR3 DNA: TGTGCCAGCAGCTTAGAAACGGGACAGTCGTACGAGCAGTACTTC. It is translated as CASSLETGQSYEQYF.